This T cell receptor (beta chain) was observed in a study of blood T cells in healthy people across ages. Notes on the study in general: PBMCs that were unsorted prevented a conclusive naive versus antigen-experienced comparison.

Only a few counts were recorded for this clonotype. Its specificity is unknown. Primed by a sample-barcoded 5' primer and a J-beta primer mix, a second PCR proceeded for about 6 to 12 cycles. A 12-random-nucleotide template-switch adaptor tagged each cDNA molecule. TCRdb fed the 5' RACE reads into MiXCR, producing one record per CDR3 protein. There are over a million distinct CDR3 sequences in the sample; under 55% occur only once, and 18% lies in the top ten. Healthy Caucasian individuals from Russia aged roughly 6 to 95 were enrolled as donors. CDR1 is ENHRY and CDR2 is SYGVKD in the germline V gene. With 10 bases clipped from V and 5 bases from J, the junction kept 10 bases outside the gene matches. This CDR3 has 13 residues.

The rearrangement uses TRBV10-3 and TRBJ2-5; 7 positions agree with TRBD2. Input material: blood. The sequence derives from a woman in her fifties or sixties in good health. CDR3 in amino acids: CATSAGVDETQYF. The CDR3 region has the DNA TGTGCCACATCGGCGGGAGTAGATGAGACCCAGTACTTC.